This section outlines one T cell receptor (beta chain) sequence together with its context. The sample originates from a study of cytotoxic CD8 clonotypes in ibrutinib-treated CLL. Study in general: When averaged across all of the samples, the counts came to around 260,000 productive templates and more than 80,000 productive rearrangements.

Sequencing used immunoSEQ multiplex PCR; TCRdb keeps in-frame clones, though not all of them. The sample yields 43,000 or so clones, under 80% seen once. The CDR3 length is 15 residues. The V and J ends lost 2 bases and 3 bases respectively, with 11 bases between them. Germline loops: CDR1 MNHNY, CDR2 SVGAGI (reference sequence). The sequence derives from a human donor with chronic lymphocytic leukemia. The material was PBMCs, obtained after 24 months of ibrutinib treatment. J is TRBJ1-3 and V is TRBV6-6; possible D gene TRBD1, 5 bases. The CDR3 sequence: CASSYGSGVGNTIYF. The CDR3 DNA is TGTGCCAGCAGTTACGGTTCGGGGGTTGGAAACACCATATATTTT.